The 18 T cell receptor beta chains in this list originate from one sample, sequenced in a study of blood T cell repertoires in COVID-19. Assay used: immunoSEQ multiplex PCR; TCRdb lists only in-frame clones, some missing. The sample records over 100,000 clones, 86% being singletons. Sample: peripheral blood. The receptor source for this set is a middle-aged man with acute or convalescent COVID-19.

The chain combines TRBV7-2 with TRBJ2-3, with D possibly being TRBD1 (6 bases). V was shortened by 5 bases and J by 2 bases, with 17 bases between the two germline ends. The CDR3 consists of 16 residues. From germline, CDR1 is SGHTA and CDR2 FQGNSA. The CDR3 here is CASSLENRVFTDTQYF. CDR3 sequence (DNA): TGTGCCAGCAGCCTCGAAAACAGGGTTTTCACAGATACGCAGTATTTT.

The V call is TRBV27, the J call TRBJ1-1, with unresolved D. The germline V gene has CDR1 MNHEY and CDR2 SMNVEV (reference sequence). V gave up 4 bases and J gave up 7 bases, with 10 bases separating them. This CDR3 has 12 amino acids. The CDR3 DNA is TGTGCCAGCAGTTCCGGGTTCGGTGAAGCTTTCTTT. Translating it yields CASSSGFGEAFF.

The chain couples TRBV7-2 to TRBJ2-7; 8 nucleotides line up with TRBD2. V lost 1 base, J lost 0 bases, and 2 bases stayed unmatched. The CDR3 length is 15 residues. The germline V gene encodes CDR1 SGHTA and CDR2 FQGNSA. The CDR3 DNA follows: TGTGCCAGCAGCTTAGAGCGGGGGCTCTCCTACGAGCAGTACTTC. Residues: CASSLERGLSYEQYF.

V usage is TRBV5-1 and J usage is TRBJ2-2; 8 bases map to TRBD1. With 6 bases clipped from V and 3 bases from J, the junction kept 4 bases outside the gene matches. From germline, CDR1 is SGHRS and CDR2 YFSETQ. This CDR3 has 14 residues. The CDR3 nucleotides read TGCGCCAGCATGACAGGGGCAGACACCGGGGAGCTGTTTTTT. Translation gives CASMTGADTGELFF.

The rearrangement uses TRBV6-5 and TRBJ2-1, with a weak D call TRBD2 (5 bases). The germline CDR1 and CDR2 sequences are MNHEY and SVGAGI. This CDR3 has 15 amino acids. V was pared by 0 bases and J by 5 bases, with 11 bases between. The CDR3 loop is CASSYSGNSDNEQFF. The CDR3 bases are TGTGCCAGCAGTTACTCGGGGAATAGCGACAATGAGCAGTTCTTC.

This clone was seen only once. The V call is TRBV7-9, the J call TRBJ1-4, with D possibly being TRBD1 (5 bases). Germline V CDR1 and CDR2: SEHNR, FQNEAQ (reference sequence). V shed 5 bases and J shed 7 bases, with 17 bases lying between them. The CDR3 extends over 15 amino acids. CDR3 region: CASSQGGPFGEKLFF. For the CDR3, the DNA is TGTGCCAGCAGCCAGGGCGGTCCCTTCGGTGAAAAACTGTTTTTT.

The chain carries TRBV7-9 and TRBJ1-1; the D is unclear. Germline V gives CDR1 SEHNR, CDR2 FQNEAQ (reference sequence). V was pared by 4 bases and J by 8 bases, with 8 bases between. The CDR3 extends over 11 amino acids. CDR3 loop: CASSSTTEAFF. CDR3 coding DNA: TGTGCCAGCAGCTCAACAACCGAAGCTTTCTTT. Full variable domain (remainder filled in from reference TRBV7-9 and TRBJ1-1): DTGVSQNPRHKITKRGQNVTFRCDPISEHNRLYWYRQTLGQGPEFLTYFQNEAQLEKSRLLSDRFSAERPKGSFSTLEIQRTEQGDSAMYLCASSSTTEAFFGQGTRLTVV.

The chain links TRBV20-1 to TRBJ2-1, with 8 bases aligning to TRBD1. CDR1 is DFQATT and CDR2 is SNEGSKA in the germline V gene (reference sequence). The CDR3 runs to 14 residues. J lost 7 bases, V lost 3 bases, and 8 bases had no gene match. CDR3 region: CSASQAGGWNEQFF. The CDR3 DNA sequence: TGCAGTGCTAGTCAAGCAGGGGGCTGGAATGAGCAGTTCTTC.

This clone showed up just a few times. Other DNA sequences of this sample code for an identical CDR3. The chain recombines TRBV7-9 with TRBJ1-4; the match to TRBD1 covers 8 bases. V gave up 5 bases and J gave up 0 bases; unmatched junction bases: 5. Germline-derived CDR1 and CDR2 are SEHNR and FQNEAQ (reference sequence). The CDR3 extends over 16 amino acids. CDR3 sequence (DNA): TGTGCCAGCAGCCCATCGGGACAGGCAACTAATGAAAAACTGTTTTTT. Translation gives CASSPSGQATNEKLFF.

The chain links TRBV11-3 to TRBJ2-5; D is uncertain. The CDR3 covers 13 residues. V lost 1 base, J lost 5 bases, and 8 bases lay in between. Germline V gives CDR1 SGHNT, CDR2 YENEEA. In DNA form, the CDR3 reads TGTGCCAGCAGCTTAGCCCCCAGGGAGACCCAGTACTTC. Amino acids: CASSLAPRETQYF.

V and J are TRBV19 and TRBJ2-1; 12 positions match TRBD2. Looked up from germline, CDR1 is LNHDA and CDR2 is SQIVND (reference sequence). Losses at the gene ends were 6 bases for V and 7 bases for J; bases not matched to a gene: 13. The CDR3 has 17 residues. The DNA for the CDR3 is TGTGCCAGTAGAACTAGCGGGAGGACATCCACTAAAAATGAGCAGTTCTTC. This encodes CASRTSGRTSTKNEQFF. The full variable domain, completed using reference TRBV19 and TRBJ2-1, is DGGITQSPKYLFRKEGQNVTLSCEQNLNHDAMYWYRQDPGQGLRLIYYSQIVNDFQKGDIAEGYSVSREKKESFPLTVTSAQKNPTAFYLCASRTSGRTSTKNEQFFGPGTRLTVL.

The V and J genes are TRBV30 and TRBJ1-3, with 8 bases that match TRBD1. This CDR3 region has 15 residues. V dropped 4 bases and J dropped 13; count of bases not matched to a gene: 18. CDR1 GTSNPN and CDR2 SVGIG come from the germline V gene (reference sequence). The CDR3 DNA reads as TGTGCCTGGACTAACGCGGGACAGGCCCGAAATACGATATATTTT. Protein: CAWTNAGQARNTIYF.

This chain joins TRBV27 and TRBJ1-5; unclear D gene. The CDR3 contains 13 residues. The ends were cut back, 10 bases at V and 7 bases at J, with 17 bases in the middle. Germline CDR1 reads MNHEY; CDR2 reads SMNVEV (reference sequence). The CDR3 is CATKLGVGQPQHF. The CDR3 coding sequence is TGTGCCACTAAACTCGGGGTGGGGCAGCCCCAGCATTTT.

This clone has a single count. J is TRBJ1-6 and V is TRBV5-4; no reliable D call. Germline values: CDR1 SGHNT, CDR2 YYREEE (reference sequence). Trimming removed 4 bases at V and 2 bases at J, with 19 bases between. This CDR3 region has 18 residues. The CDR3 nucleotides are TGTGCCAGCAGCCCAGGATCCTCCCTCGGGGCCTATAATTCACCCCTCCACTTT. Its protein is CASSPGSSLGAYNSPLHF. Filled out from reference TRBV5-4 and TRBJ1-6, the complete variable domain reads ETGVTQSPTHLIKTRGQQVTLRCSSQSGHNTVSWYQQALGQGPQFIFQYYREEENGRGNFPPRFSGLQFPNYSSELNVNALELDDSALYLCASSPGSSLGAYNSPLHFGNGTRLTVT.

The V and J genes are TRBV19 and TRBJ1-5; a weak D match, TRBD1 (5 bases). The germline V and J ends were trimmed by 7 bases and 2 bases, with 9 bases remaining between them. Looked up from germline, CDR1 is LNHDA and CDR2 is SQIVND (reference sequence). CDR3 length equals 13 residues. CDR3 amino acids: CASNGRGNQPQHF. The CDR3 coding sequence is TGTGCCAGTAATGGCAGGGGCAATCAGCCCCAGCATTTT.

The J gene is TRBJ2-1, the V gene TRBV10-2, with 8 bases identical to TRBD2. V was clipped by 6 bases and J by 9 bases; unmatched bases: 22. The CDR3 spans 18 residues. Per germline, CDR1 WSHSY and CDR2 SAAADI. This CDR3 reads CASRGAGSGRWNIGEQFF. The CDR3 DNA reads TGCGCCAGCAGGGGGGCAGGAAGCGGGAGATGGAATATCGGTGAGCAGTTCTTC.

This chain uses TRBV5-1 with TRBJ2-7, with D unclear. The CDR3 runs to 13 residues. Germline V CDR1 and CDR2: SGHRS, YFSETQ. Trimming shortened V by 1 base and J by 2 bases, and 7 bases separated the two germline ends. In nucleotides, the CDR3 is TGCGCCAGCAGCTTGCGGCAGGCCTACGAGCAGTACTTC. Amino acid sequence: CASSLRQAYEQYF.

V gene TRBV5-8 combines with J gene TRBJ1-4; 9 nucleotides align to TRBD1. This CDR3 has 15 residues. Germline V gene sequence: CDR1 SGHTS, CDR2 YDEGEE. The J segment lost 8 bases and the V segment lost 2 bases, leaving 7 bases of the junction unmatched. The CDR3 region has the DNA TGTGCCAGCAGCTTCCCGACAGGGGGGCGGGAAAAACTGTTTTTT. Residues: CASSFPTGGREKLFF.